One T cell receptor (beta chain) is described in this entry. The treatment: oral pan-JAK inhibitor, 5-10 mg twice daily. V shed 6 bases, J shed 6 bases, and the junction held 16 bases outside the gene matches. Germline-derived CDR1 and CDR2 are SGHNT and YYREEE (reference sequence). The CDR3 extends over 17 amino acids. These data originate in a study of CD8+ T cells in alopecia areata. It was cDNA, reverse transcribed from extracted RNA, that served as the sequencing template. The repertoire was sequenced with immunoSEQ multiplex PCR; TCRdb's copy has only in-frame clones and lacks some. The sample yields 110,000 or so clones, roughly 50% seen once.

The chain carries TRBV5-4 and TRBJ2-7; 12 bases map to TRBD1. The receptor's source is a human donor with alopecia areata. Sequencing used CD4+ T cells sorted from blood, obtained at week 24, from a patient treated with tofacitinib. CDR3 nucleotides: TGTGCCAGCACCCCGGGGAAGGGACAGGGGGCTCCGGGCGAGCAGTACTTC. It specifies CASTPGKGQGAPGEQYF.